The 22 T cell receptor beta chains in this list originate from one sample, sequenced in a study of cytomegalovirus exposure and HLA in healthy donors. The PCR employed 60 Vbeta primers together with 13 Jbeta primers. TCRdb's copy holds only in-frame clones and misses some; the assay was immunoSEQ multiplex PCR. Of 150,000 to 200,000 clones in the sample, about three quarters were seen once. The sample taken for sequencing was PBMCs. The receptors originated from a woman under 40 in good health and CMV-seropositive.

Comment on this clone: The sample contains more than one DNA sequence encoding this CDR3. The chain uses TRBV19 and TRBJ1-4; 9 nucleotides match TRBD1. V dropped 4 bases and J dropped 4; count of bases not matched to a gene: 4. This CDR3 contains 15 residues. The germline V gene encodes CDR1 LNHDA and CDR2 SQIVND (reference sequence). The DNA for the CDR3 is TGTGCCAGTAGTACTTTGACAGGGGGTAATGAAAAACTGTTTTTT. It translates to CASSTLTGGNEKLFF.

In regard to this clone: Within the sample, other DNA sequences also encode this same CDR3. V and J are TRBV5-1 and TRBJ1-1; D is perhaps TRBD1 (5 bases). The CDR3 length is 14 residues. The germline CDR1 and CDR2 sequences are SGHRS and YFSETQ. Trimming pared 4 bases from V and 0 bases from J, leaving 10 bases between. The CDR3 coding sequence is TGCGCCAGCAGCCCGGACACTCTGAACACTGAAGCTTTCTTT. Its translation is CASSPDTLNTEAFF.

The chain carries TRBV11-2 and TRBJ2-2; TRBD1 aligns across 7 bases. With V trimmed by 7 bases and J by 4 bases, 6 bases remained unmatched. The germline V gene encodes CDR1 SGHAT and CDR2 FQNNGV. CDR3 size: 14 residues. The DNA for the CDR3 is TGTGCCAGCAACCCGACAGGGAGCACCGGGGAGCTGTTTTTT. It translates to CASNPTGSTGELFF.

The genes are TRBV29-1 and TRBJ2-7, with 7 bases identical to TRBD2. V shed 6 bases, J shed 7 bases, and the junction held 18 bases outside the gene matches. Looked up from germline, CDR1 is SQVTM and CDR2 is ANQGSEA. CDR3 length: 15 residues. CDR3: CSVDLGGAGAKEQYF. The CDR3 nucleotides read TGCAGCGTAGACCTCGGAGGGGCGGGAGCCAAAGAGCAGTACTTC.

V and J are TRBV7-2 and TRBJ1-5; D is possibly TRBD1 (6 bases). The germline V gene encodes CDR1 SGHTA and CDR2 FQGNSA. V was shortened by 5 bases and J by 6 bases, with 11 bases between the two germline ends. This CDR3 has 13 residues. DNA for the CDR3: TGTGCCAGCAGCACAGGGCTGGGTCAGCCCCAGCATTTT. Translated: CASSTGLGQPQHF.

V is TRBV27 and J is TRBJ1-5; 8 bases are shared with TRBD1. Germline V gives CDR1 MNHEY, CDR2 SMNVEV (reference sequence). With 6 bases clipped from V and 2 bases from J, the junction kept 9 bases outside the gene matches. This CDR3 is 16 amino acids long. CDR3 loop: CASRGYQGAGNQPQHF. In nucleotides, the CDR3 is TGTGCCAGCAGGGGGTATCAGGGGGCCGGCAATCAGCCCCAGCATTTT.

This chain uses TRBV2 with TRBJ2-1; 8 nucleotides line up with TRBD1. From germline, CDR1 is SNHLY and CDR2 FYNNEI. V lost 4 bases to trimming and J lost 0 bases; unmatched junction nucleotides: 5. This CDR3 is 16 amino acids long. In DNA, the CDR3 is TGTGCCAGCAGTGCTACAGGGGGGAGCTCCTACAATGAGCAGTTCTTC. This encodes CASSATGGSSYNEQFF.

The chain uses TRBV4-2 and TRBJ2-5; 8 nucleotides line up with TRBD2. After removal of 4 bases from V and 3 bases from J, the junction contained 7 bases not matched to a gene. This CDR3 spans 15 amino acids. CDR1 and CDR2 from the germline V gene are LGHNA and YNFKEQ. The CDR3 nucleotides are TGTGCCAGCAGCCTTAGCGGGATCAACGAAGAGACCCAGTACTTC. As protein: CASSLSGINEETQYF.

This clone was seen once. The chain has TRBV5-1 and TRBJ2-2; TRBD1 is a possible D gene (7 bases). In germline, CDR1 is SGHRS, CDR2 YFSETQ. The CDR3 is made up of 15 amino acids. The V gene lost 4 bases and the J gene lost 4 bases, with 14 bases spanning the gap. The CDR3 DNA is TGCGCCAGCAGCGGAGGGGGCTCGGGCACCGGGGAGCTGTTTTTT. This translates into CASSGGGSGTGELFF. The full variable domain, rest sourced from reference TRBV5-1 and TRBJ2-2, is KAGVTQTPRYLIKTRGQQVTLSCSPISGHRSVSWYQQTPGQGLQFLFEYFSETQRNKGNFPGRFSGRQFSNSRSEMNVSTLELGDSALYLCASSGGGSGTGELFFGEGSRLTVL.

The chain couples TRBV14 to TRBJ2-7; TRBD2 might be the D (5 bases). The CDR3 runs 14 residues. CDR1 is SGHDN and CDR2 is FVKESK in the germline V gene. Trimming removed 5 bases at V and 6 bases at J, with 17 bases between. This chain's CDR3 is CASSSRPARGEQYF. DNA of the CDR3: TGTGCCAGCAGCTCCCGACCCGCCCGGGGCGAGCAGTACTTC.

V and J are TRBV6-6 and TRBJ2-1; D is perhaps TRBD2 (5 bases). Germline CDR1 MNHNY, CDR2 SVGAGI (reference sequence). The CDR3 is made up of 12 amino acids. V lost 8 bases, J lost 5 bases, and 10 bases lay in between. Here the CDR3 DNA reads TGTGCCAGCGCGGCGGGCGACAATGAGCAGTTCTTC. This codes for CASAAGDNEQFF.

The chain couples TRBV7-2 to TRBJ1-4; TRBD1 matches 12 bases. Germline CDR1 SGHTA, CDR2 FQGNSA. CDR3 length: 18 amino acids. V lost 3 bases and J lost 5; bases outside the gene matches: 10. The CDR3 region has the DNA TGTGCCAGCAGCTTTCGTCCGGGACAGGGGGCGTCAAATGAAAAACTGTTTTTT. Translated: CASSFRPGQGASNEKLFF.

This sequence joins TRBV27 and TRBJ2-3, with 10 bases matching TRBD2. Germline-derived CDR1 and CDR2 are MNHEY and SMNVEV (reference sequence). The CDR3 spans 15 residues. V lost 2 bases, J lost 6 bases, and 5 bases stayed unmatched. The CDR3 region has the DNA TGTGCCAGCAGTTTAACCACTAGCGGGATTGATACGCAGTATTTT. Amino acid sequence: CASSLTTSGIDTQYF.

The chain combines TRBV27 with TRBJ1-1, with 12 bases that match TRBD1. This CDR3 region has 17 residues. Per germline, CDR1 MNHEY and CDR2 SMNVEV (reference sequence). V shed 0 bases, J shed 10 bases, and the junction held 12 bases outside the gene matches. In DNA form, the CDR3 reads TGTGCCAGCAGTTTATCCAGAATCCGGGACAGGGGGCGAGGAGCTTTCTTT. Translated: CASSLSRIRDRGRGAFF.

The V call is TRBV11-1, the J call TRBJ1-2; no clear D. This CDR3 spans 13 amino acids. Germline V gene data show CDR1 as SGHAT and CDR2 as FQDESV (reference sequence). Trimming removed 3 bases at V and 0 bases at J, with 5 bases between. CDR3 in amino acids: CASSFGANYGYTF. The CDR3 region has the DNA TGTGCCAGCAGCTTCGGAGCTAACTATGGCTACACCTTC.

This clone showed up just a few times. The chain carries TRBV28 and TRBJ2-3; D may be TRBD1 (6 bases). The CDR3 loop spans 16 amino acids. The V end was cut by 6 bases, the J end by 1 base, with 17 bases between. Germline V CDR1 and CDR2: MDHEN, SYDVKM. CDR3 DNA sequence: TGTGCCAGCAGCCTAGTGGGGGCGGTAGGCACAGATACGCAGTATTTT. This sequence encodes CASSLVGAVGTDTQYF.

The CDR3, as DNA: TGTGCCAGCAGCTCTCGGGGTAGCACAGATACGCAGTATTTT. It yields the protein CASSSRGSTDTQYF. The chain recombines TRBV11-3 with TRBJ2-3, with TRBD2 as a possible D gene (5 bases). V was clipped by 4 bases and J by 0 bases, with 8 bases between them. CDR3 length: 14 residues. Germline V lookup: CDR1 SGHNT, CDR2 YENEEA.

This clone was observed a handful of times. The CDR3 DNA reads TGTGCCAGCAGCTCACAGGCTTCTGGAAACACCATATATTTT. Its translation is CASSSQASGNTIYF. This rearrangement joins TRBV5-4 to TRBJ1-3, with D perhaps TRBD1 (5 bases). Germline CDR1 is SGHNT and CDR2 is YYREEE (reference sequence). CDR3 length equals 14 residues. V lost 3 bases and J 1 base, leaving 8 bases between the germline ends. Variable domain in full (rest from reference TRBV5-4 and TRBJ1-3): ETGVTQSPTHLIKTRGQQVTLRCSSQSGHNTVSWYQQALGQGPQFIFQYYREEENGRGNFPPRFSGLQFPNYSSELNVNALELDDSALYLCASSSQASGNTIYFGEGSWLTVV.

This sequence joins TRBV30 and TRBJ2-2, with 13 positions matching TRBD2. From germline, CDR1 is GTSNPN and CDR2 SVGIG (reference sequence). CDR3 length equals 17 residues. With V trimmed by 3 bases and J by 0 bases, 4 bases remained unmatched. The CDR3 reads CAWSQGTSGTNTGELFF. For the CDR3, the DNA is TGTGCCTGGAGCCAAGGGACTAGCGGGACGAACACCGGGGAGCTGTTTTTT.

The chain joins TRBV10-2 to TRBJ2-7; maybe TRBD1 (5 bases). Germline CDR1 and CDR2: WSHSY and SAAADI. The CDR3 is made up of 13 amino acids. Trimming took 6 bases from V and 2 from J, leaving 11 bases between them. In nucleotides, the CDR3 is TGCGCCAGCAGCGCCGGACAAACCTACGAGCAGTACTTC. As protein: CASSAGQTYEQYF.

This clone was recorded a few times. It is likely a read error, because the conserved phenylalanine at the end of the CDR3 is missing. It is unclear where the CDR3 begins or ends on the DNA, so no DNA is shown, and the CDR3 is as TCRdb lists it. CDR3 sequence: CSARVDLGLFL. The chain carries TRBV20-1 and TRBJ2-2; TRBD2, the table's D call, lacks a check against the DNA. Germline values: CDR1 DFQATT, CDR2 SNEGSKA (reference sequence). The CDR3 contains 11 residues when both ends are counted.

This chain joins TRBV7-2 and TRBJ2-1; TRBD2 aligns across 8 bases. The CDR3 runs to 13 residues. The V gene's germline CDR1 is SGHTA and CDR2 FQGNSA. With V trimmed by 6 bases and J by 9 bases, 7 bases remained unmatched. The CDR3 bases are TGTGCCAGCAGACCCGGACTAGCCGGTGAGCAGTTCTTC. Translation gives CASRPGLAGEQFF.